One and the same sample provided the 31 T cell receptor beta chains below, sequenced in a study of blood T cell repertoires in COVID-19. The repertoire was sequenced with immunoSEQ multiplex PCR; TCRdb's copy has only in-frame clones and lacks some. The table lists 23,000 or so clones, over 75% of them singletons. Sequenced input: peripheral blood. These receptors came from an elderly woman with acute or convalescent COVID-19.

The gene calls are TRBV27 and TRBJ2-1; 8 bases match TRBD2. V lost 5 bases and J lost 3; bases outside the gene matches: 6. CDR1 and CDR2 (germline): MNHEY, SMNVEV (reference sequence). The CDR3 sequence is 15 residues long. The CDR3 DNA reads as TGTGCCAGCAGTCCTACTCTAGCGGGCTACAATGAGCAGTTCTTC. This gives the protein CASSPTLAGYNEQFF.

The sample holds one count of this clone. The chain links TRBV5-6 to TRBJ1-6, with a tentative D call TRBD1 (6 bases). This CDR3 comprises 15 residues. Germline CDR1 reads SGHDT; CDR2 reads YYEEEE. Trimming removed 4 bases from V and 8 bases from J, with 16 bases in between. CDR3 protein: CASSPRGAWDSPLHF. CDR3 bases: TGTGCCAGCAGCCCCCGGGGGGCTTGGGATTCACCCCTCCACTTT. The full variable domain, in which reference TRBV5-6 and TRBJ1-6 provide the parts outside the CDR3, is DAGVTQSPTHLIKTRGQQVTLRCSPKSGHDTVSWYQQALGQGPQFIFQYYEEEERQRGNFPDRFSGHQFPNYSSELNVNALLLGDSALYLCASSPRGAWDSPLHFGNGTRLTVT.

The CDR3, as DNA: TGTGCCAGCTCAGGGACAGTGGCTAATGAAAAACTGTTTTTT. Protein product: CASSGTVANEKLFF. The V call is TRBV18, the J call TRBJ1-4; 7 nucleotides align to TRBD1. The J segment lost 3 bases and the V segment lost 5 bases, leaving 3 bases of the junction unmatched. Germline V CDR1 and CDR2: KGHSH, LQKENI. This CDR3 is 14 amino acids long.

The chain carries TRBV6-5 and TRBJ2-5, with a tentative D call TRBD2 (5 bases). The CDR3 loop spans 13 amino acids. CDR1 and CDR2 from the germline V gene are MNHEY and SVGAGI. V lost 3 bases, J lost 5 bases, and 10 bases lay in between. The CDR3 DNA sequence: TGTGCCAGCAGTTATCGGGGTGGTGAGACCCAGTACTTC. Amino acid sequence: CASSYRGGETQYF.

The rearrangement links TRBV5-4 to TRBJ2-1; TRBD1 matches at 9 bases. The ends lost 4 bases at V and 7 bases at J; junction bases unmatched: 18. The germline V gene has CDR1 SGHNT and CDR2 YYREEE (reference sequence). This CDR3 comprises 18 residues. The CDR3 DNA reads TGTGCCAGCAGCAAGACAGGGGGTAAAACTCTTGGACCGAATGAGCAGTTCTTC. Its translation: CASSKTGGKTLGPNEQFF.

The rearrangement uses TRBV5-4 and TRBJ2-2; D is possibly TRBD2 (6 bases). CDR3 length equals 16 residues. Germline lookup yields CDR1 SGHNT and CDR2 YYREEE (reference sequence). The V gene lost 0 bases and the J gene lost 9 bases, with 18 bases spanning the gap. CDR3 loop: CASSLAWAGPGRELFF. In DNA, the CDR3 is TGTGCCAGCAGCTTGGCCTGGGCGGGGCCCGGGCGGGAGCTGTTTTTT. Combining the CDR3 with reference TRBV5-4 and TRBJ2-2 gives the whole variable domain ETGVTQSPTHLIKTRGQQVTLRCSSQSGHNTVSWYQQALGQGPQFIFQYYREEENGRGNFPPRFSGLQFPNYSSELNVNALELDDSALYLCASSLAWAGPGRELFFGEGSRLTVL.

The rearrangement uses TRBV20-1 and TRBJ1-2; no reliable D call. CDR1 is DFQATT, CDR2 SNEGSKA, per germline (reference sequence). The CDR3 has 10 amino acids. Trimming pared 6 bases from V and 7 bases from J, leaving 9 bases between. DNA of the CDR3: TGCAGTGCGAGGTACCGTGGCTACACCTTC. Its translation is CSARYRGYTF.

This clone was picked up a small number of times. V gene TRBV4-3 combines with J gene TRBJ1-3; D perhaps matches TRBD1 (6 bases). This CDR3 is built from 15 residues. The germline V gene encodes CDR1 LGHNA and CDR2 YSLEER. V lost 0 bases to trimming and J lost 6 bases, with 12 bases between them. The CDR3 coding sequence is TGCGCCAGCAGCCAAGAGGGACACGAGGAAAACACCATATATTTT. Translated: CASSQEGHEENTIYF.

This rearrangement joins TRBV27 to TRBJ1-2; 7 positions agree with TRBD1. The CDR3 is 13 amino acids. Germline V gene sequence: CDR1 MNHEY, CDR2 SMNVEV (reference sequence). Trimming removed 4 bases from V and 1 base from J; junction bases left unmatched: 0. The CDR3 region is CASSWDSNYGYTF. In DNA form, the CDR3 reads TGTGCCAGCAGTTGGGACAGTAACTATGGCTACACCTTC.

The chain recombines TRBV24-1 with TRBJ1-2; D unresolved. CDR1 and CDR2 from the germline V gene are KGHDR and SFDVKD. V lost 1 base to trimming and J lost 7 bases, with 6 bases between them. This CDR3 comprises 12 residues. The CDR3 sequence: CATSDFGGGYTF. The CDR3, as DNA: TGTGCCACCAGTGATTTCGGAGGTGGCTACACCTTC.

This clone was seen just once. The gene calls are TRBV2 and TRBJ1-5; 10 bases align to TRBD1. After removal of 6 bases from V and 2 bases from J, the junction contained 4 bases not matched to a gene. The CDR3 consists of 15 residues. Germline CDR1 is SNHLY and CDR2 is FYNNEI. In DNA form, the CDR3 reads TGTGCCAGCAGGGCTGGGACAGGGGGCAATCAGCCCCAGCATTTT. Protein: CASRAGTGGNQPQHF.

In DNA, the CDR3 is TGCGCCAGCAGCTTGATTAGCGGGCCAGATACGCAGTATTTT. It codes for CASSLISGPDTQYF. The V gene is TRBV5-1, the J gene TRBJ2-3, with 7 positions matching TRBD2. Germline V gene sequence: CDR1 SGHRS, CDR2 YFSETQ. J gave up 4 bases and V 1 base, and 3 bases lay outside the gene matches. The CDR3 runs 14 residues.

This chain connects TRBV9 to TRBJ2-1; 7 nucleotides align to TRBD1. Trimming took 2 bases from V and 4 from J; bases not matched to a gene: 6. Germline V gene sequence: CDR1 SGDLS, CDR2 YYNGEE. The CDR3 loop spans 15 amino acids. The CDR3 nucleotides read TGTGCCAGCAGCGTTCTAGGGACAGAGTACAATGAGCAGTTCTTC. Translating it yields CASSVLGTEYNEQFF.

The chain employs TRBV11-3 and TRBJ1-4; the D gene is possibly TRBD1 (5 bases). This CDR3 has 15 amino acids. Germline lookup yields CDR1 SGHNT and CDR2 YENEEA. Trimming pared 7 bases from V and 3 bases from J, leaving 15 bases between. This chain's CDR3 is CASTPDAGANEKLFF. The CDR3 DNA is TGTGCCAGCACCCCAGACGCGGGGGCTAATGAAAAACTGTTTTTT.

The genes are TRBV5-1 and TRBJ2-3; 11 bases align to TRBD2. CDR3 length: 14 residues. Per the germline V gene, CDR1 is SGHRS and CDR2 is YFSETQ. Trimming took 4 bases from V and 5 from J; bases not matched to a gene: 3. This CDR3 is CASSPTSGEDTQYF. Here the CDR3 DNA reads TGCGCCAGCAGCCCGACTAGCGGGGAAGATACGCAGTATTTT.

CDR3 coding DNA: TGTGCCAGCAGCCTTTGGACTAGCGGGGGACCTACCGGGGAGCTGTTTTTT. Protein product: CASSLWTSGGPTGELFF. The rearrangement uses TRBV7-2 and TRBJ2-2; 13 bases match TRBD2. This CDR3 contains 17 residues. From germline, CDR1 is SGHTA and CDR2 FQGNSA. V lost 5 bases, J lost 5 bases, and 8 bases stayed unmatched.

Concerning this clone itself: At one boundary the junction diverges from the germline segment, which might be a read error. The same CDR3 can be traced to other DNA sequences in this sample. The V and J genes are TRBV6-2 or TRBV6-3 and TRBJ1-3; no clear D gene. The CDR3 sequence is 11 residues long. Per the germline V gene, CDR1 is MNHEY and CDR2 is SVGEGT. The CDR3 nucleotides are TGTGCCAGTAGTTTCGGTCACACCATATATTTT. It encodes CASSFGHTIYF.

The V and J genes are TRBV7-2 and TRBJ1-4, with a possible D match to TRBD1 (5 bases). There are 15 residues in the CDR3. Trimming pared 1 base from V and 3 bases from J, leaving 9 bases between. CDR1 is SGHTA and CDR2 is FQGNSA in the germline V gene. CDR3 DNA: TGTGCCAGCAGCTTAGTGGCCAGGGCTAATGAAAAACTGTTTTTT. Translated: CASSLVARANEKLFF.

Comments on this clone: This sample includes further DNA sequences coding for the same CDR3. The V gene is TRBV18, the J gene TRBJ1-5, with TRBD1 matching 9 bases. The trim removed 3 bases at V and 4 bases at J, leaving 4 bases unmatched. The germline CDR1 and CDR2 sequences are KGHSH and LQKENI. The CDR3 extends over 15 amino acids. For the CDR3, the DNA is TGTGCCAGCTCACCGGACAGGGGCGGGAATCAGCCCCAGCATTTT. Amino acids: CASSPDRGGNQPQHF.

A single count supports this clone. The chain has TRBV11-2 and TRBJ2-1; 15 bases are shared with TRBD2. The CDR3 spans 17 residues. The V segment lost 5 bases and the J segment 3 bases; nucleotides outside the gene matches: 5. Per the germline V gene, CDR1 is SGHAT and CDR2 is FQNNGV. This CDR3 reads CASSTGTSGGHYNEQFF. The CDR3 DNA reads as TGTGCCAGCAGCACAGGGACTAGCGGGGGGCACTACAATGAGCAGTTCTTC.

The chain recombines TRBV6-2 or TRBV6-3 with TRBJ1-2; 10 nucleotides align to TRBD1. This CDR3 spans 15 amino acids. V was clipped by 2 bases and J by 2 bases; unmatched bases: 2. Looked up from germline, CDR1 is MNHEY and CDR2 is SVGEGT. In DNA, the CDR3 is TGTGCCAGCAGTTACCAGGGACAGGGGAACTATGGCTACACCTTC. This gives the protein CASSYQGQGNYGYTF.

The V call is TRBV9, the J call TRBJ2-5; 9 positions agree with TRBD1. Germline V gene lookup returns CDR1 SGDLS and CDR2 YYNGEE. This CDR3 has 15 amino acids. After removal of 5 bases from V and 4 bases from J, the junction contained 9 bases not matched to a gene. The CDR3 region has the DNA TGTGCCAGCAGTCTGGCCGGGACAGGGAGAGAGACCCAGTACTTC. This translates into CASSLAGTGRETQYF.

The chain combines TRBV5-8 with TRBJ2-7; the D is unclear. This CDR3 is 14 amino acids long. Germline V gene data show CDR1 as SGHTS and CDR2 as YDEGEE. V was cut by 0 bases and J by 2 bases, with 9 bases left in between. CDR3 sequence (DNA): TGTGCCAGCAGCTTGGGTGACTCGGCCTACGAGCAGTACTTC. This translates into CASSLGDSAYEQYF.

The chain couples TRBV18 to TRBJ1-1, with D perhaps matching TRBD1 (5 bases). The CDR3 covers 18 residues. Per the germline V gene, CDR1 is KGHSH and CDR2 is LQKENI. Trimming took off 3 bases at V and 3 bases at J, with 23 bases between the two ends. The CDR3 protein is CASSPSKNSGGRDTEAFF. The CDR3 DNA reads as TGTGCCAGCTCACCGAGTAAAAATTCGGGGGGAAGGGACACTGAAGCTTTCTTT.

The chain's CDR3 is CASSQGPIDEQFF. The CDR3 DNA sequence: TGTGCCAGCAGCCAAGGCCCTATCGATGAGCAGTTCTTC. This sequence joins TRBV3-1 (or the pseudogene TRBV3-2) and TRBJ2-1; D ambiguous. This CDR3 has 13 residues. Germline CDR1 and CDR2: LGHDT and YNNKEL (reference sequence). Between the trimmed V and J ends, which lost 1 base and 8 bases, there was a span of 9 bases.

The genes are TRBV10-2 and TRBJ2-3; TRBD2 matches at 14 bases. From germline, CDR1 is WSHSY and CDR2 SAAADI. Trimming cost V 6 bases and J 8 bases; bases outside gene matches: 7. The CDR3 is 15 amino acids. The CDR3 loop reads CASRSGTSGGGTQYF. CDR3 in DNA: TGCGCCAGCAGAAGCGGGACTAGCGGGGGTGGTACGCAGTATTTT.

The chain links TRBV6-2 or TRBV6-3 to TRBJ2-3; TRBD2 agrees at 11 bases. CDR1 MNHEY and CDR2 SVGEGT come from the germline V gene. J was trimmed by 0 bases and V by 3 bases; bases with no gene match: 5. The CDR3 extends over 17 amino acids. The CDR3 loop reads CASSYSSGRSSTDTQYF. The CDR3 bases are TGTGCCAGCAGTTATTCTAGCGGGAGGTCTAGCACAGATACGCAGTATTTT.

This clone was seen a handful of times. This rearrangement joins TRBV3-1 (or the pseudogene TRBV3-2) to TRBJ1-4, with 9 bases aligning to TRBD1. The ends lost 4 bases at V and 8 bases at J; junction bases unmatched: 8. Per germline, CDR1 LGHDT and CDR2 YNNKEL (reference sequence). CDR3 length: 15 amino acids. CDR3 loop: CASSLLDRGGEKLFF. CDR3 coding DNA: TGTGCCAGCAGCCTTCTTGACAGGGGGGGGGAAAAACTGTTTTTT.

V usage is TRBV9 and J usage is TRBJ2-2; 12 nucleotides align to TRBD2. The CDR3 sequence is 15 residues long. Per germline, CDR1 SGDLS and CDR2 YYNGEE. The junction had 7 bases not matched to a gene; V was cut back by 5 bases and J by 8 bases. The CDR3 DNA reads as TGTGCCAGCAGTGCGCGACTAGCGGGAGTTGGGGAGCTGTTTTTT. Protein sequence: CASSARLAGVGELFF.

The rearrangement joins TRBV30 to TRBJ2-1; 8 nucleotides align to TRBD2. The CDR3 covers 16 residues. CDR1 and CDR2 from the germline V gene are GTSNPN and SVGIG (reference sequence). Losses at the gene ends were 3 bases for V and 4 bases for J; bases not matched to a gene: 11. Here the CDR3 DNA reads TGTGCCTGGAGGAAGCGGGAGACTGTCGGGTACAATGAGCAGTTCTTC. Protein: CAWRKRETVGYNEQFF.

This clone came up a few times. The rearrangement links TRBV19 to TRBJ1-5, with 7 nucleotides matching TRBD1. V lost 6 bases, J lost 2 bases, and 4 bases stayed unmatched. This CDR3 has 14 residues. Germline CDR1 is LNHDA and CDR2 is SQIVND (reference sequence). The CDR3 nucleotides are TGTGCCAGTAGGGGGACAGATCGCAATCAGCCCCAGCATTTT. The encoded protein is CASRGTDRNQPQHF.